The 21 T cell receptor beta chains below come from one sample, sequenced in a study of T cell repertoires in cytomegalovirus infection. Antigen specificity for these receptors is unknown. MiXCR was run by TCRdb on the reads, yielding one entry per CDR3 protein. The table shows a few hundred thousand distinct CDR3 sequences, with approximately 40% occurring only once. The sequences come from cultured PBMCs, collected from culture after CMV antigen stimulation. The receptors stem from a human donor in good health (CMV status not recorded). Some clones in this sample may be carry-over from other donors' samples.

Only a few counts were recorded for this clonotype. The chain carries TRBV7-2 and TRBJ2-1; TRBD2 aligns across 14 bases. Looked up from germline, CDR1 is SGHTA and CDR2 is FQGNSA. V shed 5 bases and J 12 bases; nucleotides not matched to a gene: 12. This CDR3 is built from 16 residues. This chain's CDR3 is CASSEMGLAGVRGQFF. Here the CDR3 DNA reads TGTGCCAGCAGCGAGATGGGACTAGCGGGAGTCCGGGGGCAGTTCTTC.

V and J are TRBV6-5 and TRBJ2-1; 11 nucleotides match TRBD2. Germline loops: CDR1 MNHEY, CDR2 SVGAGI. The CDR3 has 15 amino acids. V lost 0 bases to trimming and J lost 9 bases; unmatched junction nucleotides: 4. The CDR3 DNA sequence: TGTGCCAGCAGTTACTCGATAGCGGGAGGGTCTGAGCAGTTCTTC. Translated, it gives CASSYSIAGGSEQFF.

The V and J genes are TRBV5-3 and TRBJ2-3, with 12 bases identical to TRBD2. TRBV5-3 is an open reading frame whose function is uncertain. The V segment lost 8 bases and the J segment 0 bases; nucleotides outside the gene matches: 10. The CDR3 covers 17 residues. The CDR3: CASSPGLAGLSTDTQYF. CDR3 coding DNA: TGTGCCAGCAGCCCTGGACTAGCGGGGTTAAGCACAGATACGCAGTATTTT.

The chain recombines TRBV6-8 with TRBJ1-4; D unclear. Trimming took 0 bases from V and 0 from J, leaving 8 bases between them. From germline, CDR1 is MNHGY and CDR2 SAAAGT. The CDR3 has 16 residues. CDR3 sequence (DNA): TGTGCCAGCAGTTACTCCTGGAGAGCAACTAATGAAAAACTGTTTTTT. Protein sequence: CASSYSWRATNEKLFF.

This clonotype was seen only a few times. This chain links TRBV28 with TRBJ2-1; 12 nucleotides match TRBD2. CDR3 size: 16 residues. In germline, CDR1 is MDHEN, CDR2 SYDVKM. V dropped 4 bases and J dropped 3; count of bases not matched to a gene: 4. CDR3 protein: CASSSPSGGDYNEQFF. The CDR3 nucleotides read TGTGCCAGCAGTTCCCCTAGCGGGGGGGACTACAATGAGCAGTTCTTC.

This clonotype was seen more than once but under ten times. CDR3 in amino acids: CAGQGLARPEQFF. CDR3 nucleotide sequence: TGTGCCGGGCAGGGACTAGCGAGACCCGAGCAGTTCTTC. This rearrangement joins TRBV6-2 or TRBV6-3 to TRBJ2-1, with TRBD2 identical over 10 bases. The length of the CDR3 is 13 residues. V was clipped by 11 bases and J by 10 bases; unmatched bases: 11. Germline CDR1 is MNHEY and CDR2 is SVGEGT.

The rearrangement joins TRBV4-3 to TRBJ1-6; no firm D call. CDR3 length: 14 residues. The V and J ends lost 5 bases and 7 bases respectively, with 12 bases between them. Germline V gene lookup returns CDR1 LGHNA and CDR2 YSLEER. Here the CDR3 DNA reads TGCGCCAGCAGCGTTCAAACGGAAAATTCACCCCTCCACTTT. Its protein product is CASSVQTENSPLHF.

This clonotype has only a few counts. The V gene is TRBV2, the J gene TRBJ2-7; D not certain. Trimming cost V 4 bases and J 3 bases, with 7 bases left between them. The length of the CDR3 is 12 residues. The germline V gene encodes CDR1 SNHLY and CDR2 FYNNEI. The CDR3 sequence: CASSAQDYEQYF. CDR3 sequence (DNA): TGTGCCAGCAGTGCTCAGGACTACGAGCAGTACTTC.

This chain uses TRBV7-9 with TRBJ1-4; 8 bases match TRBD1. V trimming: 7 bases; J trimming: 8 bases; junction bases outside the gene matches: 3. CDR1 SEHNR and CDR2 FQNEAQ come from the germline V gene (reference sequence). This CDR3 region has 12 residues. The CDR3 is CASIGQGEKLFF. In DNA, the CDR3 is TGTGCCAGCATTGGACAGGGCGAAAAACTGTTTTTT.

This clonotype was seen only a few times. J is TRBJ1-2 and V is TRBV7-2; D call uncertain. The CDR3 is made up of 10 amino acids. CDR1 SGHTA and CDR2 FQGNSA come from the germline V gene. This CDR3 reads CVSGNYGYTF. The CDR3 DNA follows: TGTGTTTCGGGAAACTATGGCTACACCTTC.

This chain links TRBV7-8 with TRBJ2-2, with 10 bases fitting TRBD2. In germline, CDR1 is SGHVS, CDR2 FQNEAQ. J lost 3 bases, V lost 5 bases, and 9 bases had no gene match. This CDR3 is 17 amino acids long. For the CDR3, the DNA is TGTGCCAGCAGCGGAAGAGCTAGCGGGAGAGACACCGGGGAGCTGTTTTTT. Amino acids: CASSGRASGRDTGELFF.

The V and J genes are TRBV4-2 and TRBJ2-3, with D uncertain. Trimming took 4 bases from V and 1 from J, leaving 12 bases between them. The CDR3 covers 15 residues. Germline V gene sequence: CDR1 LGHNA, CDR2 YNFKEQ. The CDR3 reads CASSPQGRGTDTQYF. The CDR3 DNA reads as TGTGCCAGCAGCCCCCAAGGACGGGGCACAGATACGCAGTATTTT.

The chain employs TRBV2 and TRBJ2-3; 7 positions agree with TRBD1. J was trimmed by 4 bases and V by 6 bases; bases with no gene match: 10. This CDR3 has 15 residues. Germline values: CDR1 SNHLY, CDR2 FYNNEI. Here the CDR3 DNA reads TGTGCCAGCAGGTCCGGGACAGTTTTGGCAGATACGCAGTATTTT. Translation gives CASRSGTVLADTQYF.

V is TRBV3-1 and J is TRBJ2-6, with TRBD2 identical over 11 bases. This CDR3 comprises 17 residues. Germline lookup yields CDR1 LGHDT and CDR2 YNNKEL (reference sequence). Trimming at V came to 4 bases and at J to 1 base, leaving 3 bases not matched to a gene. The DNA of the CDR3 is TGTGCCAGCAGCCCACTAGCGGGGGCTTCTGGGGCCAACGTCCTGACTTTC. Protein sequence: CASSPLAGASGANVLTF.

This clonotype has only a few counts. The J gene is TRBJ2-1, the V gene TRBV6-1; 11 positions match TRBD1. Germline V gives CDR1 MNHNS, CDR2 SASEGT. V lost 6 bases, J lost 9 bases, and 4 bases stayed unmatched. The CDR3 has 13 amino acids. The CDR3 sequence: CASRKGQGGEQFF. CDR3 DNA: TGTGCCAGCAGGAAGGGACAGGGGGGTGAGCAGTTCTTC.

The chain links TRBV28 to TRBJ2-7, with TRBD2 identical over 8 bases. The CDR3 is made up of 15 amino acids. Germline loops: CDR1 MDHEN, CDR2 SYDVKM. The V and J ends lost 4 bases and 4 bases, in that order; junction bases with no gene match: 9. Here the CDR3 DNA reads TGTGCCAGCAGTTCCGTCGGGGGGGGGAGGTACGAGCAGTACTTC. Its translation is CASSSVGGGRYEQYF.

This clonotype was detected a few times. The genes are TRBV7-4 and TRBJ1-2; D unclear. Trimming left V 7 bases short and J 9 bases short, with 9 bases between. The CDR3 spans 10 residues. CDR1 and CDR2 (germline): SGHVT, SQSDAQ. The CDR3 sequence is CASKRESYTF. Here the CDR3 DNA reads TGTGCCAGCAAAAGAGAAAGCTACACCTTC.

This chain joins TRBV27 and TRBJ2-1; no definite D call. Germline CDR1 reads MNHEY; CDR2 reads SMNVEV (reference sequence). Trimming cost V 10 bases and J 4 bases, with 17 bases left between them. The CDR3 covers 14 residues. This CDR3 reads CATSADFPYNEQFF. For the CDR3, the DNA is TGTGCCACCTCGGCAGATTTCCCATACAATGAGCAGTTCTTC.

The count of this clonotype is one. The chain recombines TRBV5-1 with TRBJ1-1; 9 positions agree with TRBD1. This CDR3 spans 14 amino acids. Per germline, CDR1 SGHRS and CDR2 YFSETQ. The V gene end was trimmed by 2 bases and the J gene end by 6 bases; junction bases not matched to a gene: 5. CDR3 loop: CASSFADRGAEAFF. The CDR3, as DNA: TGCGCCAGCAGCTTCGCGGACAGGGGAGCTGAAGCTTTCTTT.

In regard to this clonotype: A read error may account for a junction end that differs from germline. The chain uses TRBV6-6 and TRBJ1-6, with D uncertain. Germline V lookup: CDR1 MNHNY, CDR2 SVGAGI (reference sequence). This CDR3 comprises 14 residues. Written as DNA, the CDR3 is TGTGCCAGCAGTTACTCGATTTATAGTTCACCCCTCCACTTT. Protein product: CASSYSIYSSPLHF.

The chain couples TRBV27 to TRBJ1-5, with D hard to call. This CDR3 is 14 amino acids long. Germline V CDR1 and CDR2: MNHEY, SMNVEV (reference sequence). V lost 0 bases and J lost 1, with 4 bases in between. The CDR3 spells CASSLSQSNQPQHF. CDR3 coding DNA: TGTGCCAGCAGTTTATCACAGAGCAATCAGCCCCAGCATTTT.